These T cell receptor beta chains were read from a single sample in a study of CD8 T cells in Susac syndrome. Each CDR3 protein gets one entry after TCRdb re-called the immunoSEQ multiplex PCR reads with MiXCR. Of some 200,000 distinct CDR3 sequences listed, about 94% were seen once; the top ten hold 0.098%. The specimen sequenced was CD4+ T cells from PBMCs. These receptors were obtained from a human donor with Susac syndrome. Both conserved end residues are trimmed from each CDR3. Size is stated for part of the rows, as once, few or many counts, or as a class when the clone is expanded.

CDR3aa: ASRHGTGGTYEQY
v_gene: TRBV28
abundance: NA
j_gene: TRBJ2-7

CDR3aa: ASSVIGTGAGGYT
v_gene: TRBV9
abundance: NA
j_gene: TRBJ1-2

CDR3aa: ASSQAGWYGNTIY
v_gene: TRBV3-1
abundance: NA
j_gene: TRBJ1-3

CDR3aa: SVQRVGEKLF
v_gene: TRBV29-1
abundance: NA
j_gene: TRBJ1-4

CDR3aa: ASSEARGSYGYT
v_gene: TRBV6-1
abundance: NA
j_gene: TRBJ1-2

CDR3aa: AISTSSGNTIY
v_gene: TRBV10-3
abundance: NA
j_gene: TRBJ1-3

CDR3aa: ASSQVGQGATTNEKLF
v_gene: TRBV4-1
abundance: NA
j_gene: TRBJ1-4

CDR3aa: SAGTSGGNYQETQY
v_gene: TRBV20-1
abundance: NA
j_gene: TRBJ2-5

CDR3aa: SAPDPITYEQY
v_gene: TRBV20-1
abundance: NA
j_gene: TRBJ2-7

CDR3aa: SVEAPGQPQH
v_gene: TRBV29-1
abundance: NA
j_gene: TRBJ1-5

CDR3aa: SASGLGNTIY
v_gene: TRBV20-1
abundance: NA
j_gene: TRBJ1-3

CDR3aa: ASSPRTGTGNEKLF
v_gene: TRBV7-2
abundance: NA
j_gene: TRBJ1-4

CDR3aa: ASSQSREGPNEKLF
v_gene: TRBV3-1
abundance: NA
j_gene: TRBJ1-4

CDR3aa: ASSQDFNYGYT
v_gene: TRBV4-3
abundance: NA
j_gene: TRBJ1-2

CDR3aa: ASSLDRGREAF
v_gene: TRBV11-2
abundance: NA
j_gene: TRBJ1-1

CDR3aa: AWSRQGGGNYGYT
v_gene: TRBV30
abundance: NA
j_gene: TRBJ1-2

CDR3aa: SAPRGVDTQY
v_gene: TRBV29-1
abundance: NA
j_gene: TRBJ2-3

CDR3aa: ASSQDLRGPGVYGYT
v_gene: TRBV14
abundance: NA
j_gene: TRBJ1-2

CDR3aa: SVTAGQTNTEAF
v_gene: TRBV29-1
abundance: NA
j_gene: TRBJ1-1

CDR3aa: AWSVYLAMNTEAF
v_gene: TRBV30
abundance: NA
j_gene: TRBJ1-1

CDR3aa: AWSVSGREQY
v_gene: TRBV30
abundance: NA
j_gene: TRBJ2-7

CDR3aa: ASSEDPRMEAF
v_gene: TRBV7-3
abundance: once
j_gene: TRBJ1-1

CDR3aa: ASSFGRDNTDTQY
v_gene: TRBV6-1
abundance: few
j_gene: TRBJ2-3

CDR3aa: ASTKTGRNSNQPQH
v_gene: TRBV12-3/TRBV12-4
abundance: NA
j_gene: TRBJ1-5

CDR3aa: AWRLSPSTGELF
v_gene: TRBV30
abundance: NA
j_gene: TRBJ2-2

CDR3aa: SARDPGHHNEQF
v_gene: TRBV20-1
abundance: NA
j_gene: TRBJ2-1